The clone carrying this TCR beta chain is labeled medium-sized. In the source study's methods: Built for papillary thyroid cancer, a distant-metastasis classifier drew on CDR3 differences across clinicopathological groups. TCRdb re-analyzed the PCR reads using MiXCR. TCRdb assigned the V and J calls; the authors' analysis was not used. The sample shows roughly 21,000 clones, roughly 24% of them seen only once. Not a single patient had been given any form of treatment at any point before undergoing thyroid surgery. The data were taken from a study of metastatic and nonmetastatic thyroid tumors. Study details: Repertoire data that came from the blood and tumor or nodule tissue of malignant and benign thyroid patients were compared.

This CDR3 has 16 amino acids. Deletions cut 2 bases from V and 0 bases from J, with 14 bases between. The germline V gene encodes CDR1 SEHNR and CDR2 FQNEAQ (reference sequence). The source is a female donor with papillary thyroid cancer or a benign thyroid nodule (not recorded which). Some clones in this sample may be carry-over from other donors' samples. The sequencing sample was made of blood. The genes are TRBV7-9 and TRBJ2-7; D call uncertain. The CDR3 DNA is TGTGCCAGCAGCTTAACCGGATCGTCTCCCTCCTACGAGCAGTACTTC. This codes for CASSLTGSSPSYEQYF. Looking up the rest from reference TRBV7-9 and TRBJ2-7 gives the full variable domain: DTGVSQNPRHKITKRGQNVTFRCDPISEHNRLYWYRQTLGQGPEFLTYFQNEAQLEKSRLLSDRFSAERPKGSFSTLEIQRTEQGDSAMYLCASSLTGSSPSYEQYFGPGTRLTVT.